Following are 5 T cell receptor beta chains from one sample sequenced in a study of CD8+CD57+ T cells in acquired aplastic anemia. Genomic DNA acted as the template from which TCR beta VDJ combination and CDR3 sequence profiling were carried out. MiXCR, applied by TCRdb to the reads, yields one record per CDR3 protein. The data hold about 220,000 distinct CDR3 sequences, with 34% observed a single time. The specimen was sorted CD4+, CD8+, or CD8+CD57+ T cells (not recorded which) from PBMCs. These receptors were taken from a human donor in good health, serving as a control.

CDR3 loop: CASSLKPSGEQFF. In DNA, the CDR3 is TGTGCCAGCAGCCTAAAACCTAGCGGGGAGCAGTTCTTC. This chain uses TRBV9 with TRBJ2-1, with 8 bases identical to TRBD2. V shed 4 bases, J shed 10 bases, and the junction held 7 bases outside the gene matches. Germline CDR1 reads SGDLS; CDR2 reads YYNGEE. The CDR3 consists of 13 residues.

CDR3 in DNA: TGTGCCATCAGTTGTCTAGATTCACCCCTCCACTTT. This gives the protein CAISCLDSPLHF. This chain joins TRBV10-3 and TRBJ1-6; D is unclear. This CDR3 has 12 amino acids. The ends were cut back, 5 bases at V and 8 bases at J, with 7 bases in the middle. Germline assignment: CDR1 ENHRY and CDR2 SYGVKD.

This clonotype was counted ten times or more. The V and J genes are TRBV5-1 and TRBJ2-1; D uncertain. The germline V and J ends were trimmed by 2 bases and 3 bases, with 6 bases remaining between them. Germline V gene data show CDR1 as SGHRS and CDR2 as YFSETQ. This CDR3 comprises 13 residues. The DNA of the CDR3 is TGCGCCAGCAGCTTCCTAGGCTACAATGAGCAGTTCTTC. Protein: CASSFLGYNEQFF. Full variable domain (outside the CDR3, taken from reference TRBV5-1 and TRBJ2-1): KAGVTQTPRYLIKTRGQQVTLSCSPISGHRSVSWYQQTPGQGLQFLFEYFSETQRNKGNFPGRFSGRQFSNSRSEMNVSTLELGDSALYLCASSFLGYNEQFFGPGTRLTVL.

CDR3 bases: TGTGCCAGTAGTATTAATGGGGTTCCGGACGAGCAGTACTTC. Translation: CASSINGVPDEQYF. This chain links TRBV19 with TRBJ2-7, with D hard to call. V shed 3 bases and J shed 5 bases, with 14 bases lying between them. CDR3 length equals 14 residues. The germline CDR1 and CDR2 sequences are LNHDA and SQIVND (reference sequence).

As regards this clonotype: A much larger clonotype is one base distant, so this may be a read error. The chain combines TRBV12-3 or TRBV12-4 with TRBJ2-3; possible D gene TRBD2, 5 bases. CDR3 length: 16 residues. The germline V and J ends were trimmed by 7 bases and 2 bases, with 19 bases remaining between them. The CDR3 DNA reads as TGTGCCAGCATCCCAGGACTCCCCCGACCCACAGATACGCAGTATTTT. Translation gives CASIPGLPRPTDTQYF.